This T cell receptor (beta chain) appears in the sequencing data of a study of beta chain features in type 1 diabetes. Findings of the study overall: Naive, central memory and regulatory TCRB repertoires appeared more similar among patients than healthy donors. Patients with type 1 diabetes carried fewer insertions and had more deletions at their VDJ junctions. Type 1 diabetes patients had moderately but significantly shorter TCRB CDR3s in all four CD4+ subsets.

It was via CD45RO/CCR7/CD25/CD127/CD95/CD27 that CD4+ naive, central memory, regulatory and stem cell-like memory cells were sorted. Concerning this clone itself: Its target is unknown.

As every portion of the isolated RNA was reverse transcribed, the sequencing read expressed TCRB transcripts. Generated by immunoSEQ multiplex PCR, the TCRdb table keeps only in-frame clones and is missing some. The sample holds 95,000 to 150,000 clones, about 15% seen once. V dropped 6 bases and J dropped 1; count of bases not matched to a gene: 9. The CDR3 extends over 16 amino acids. The origin of this receptor is a man aged 25 to 40 with type 1 diabetes. The rearrangement uses TRBV23-1 and TRBJ1-1; 9 bases match TRBD1. TRBV23-1 qualifies as an ORF whose function is uncertain. The sequenced sample was central memory CD4+ T cells from blood. CDR3 DNA: TGCGCCAGCAGGAGTGGGACAGGGCAACAGAACACTGAAGCTTTCTTT. Residues: CASRSGTGQQNTEAFF.